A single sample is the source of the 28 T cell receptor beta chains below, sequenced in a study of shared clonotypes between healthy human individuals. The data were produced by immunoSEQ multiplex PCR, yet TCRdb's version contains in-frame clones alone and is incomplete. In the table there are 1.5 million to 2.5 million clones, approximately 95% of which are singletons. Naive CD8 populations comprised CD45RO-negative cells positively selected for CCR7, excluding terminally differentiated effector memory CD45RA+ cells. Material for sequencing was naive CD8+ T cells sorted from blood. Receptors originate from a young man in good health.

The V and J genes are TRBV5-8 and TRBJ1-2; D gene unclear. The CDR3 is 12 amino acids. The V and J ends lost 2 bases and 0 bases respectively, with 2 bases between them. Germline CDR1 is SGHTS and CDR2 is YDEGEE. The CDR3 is CASSFSNYGYTF. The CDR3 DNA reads TGTGCCAGCAGCTTCTCTAACTATGGCTACACCTTC.

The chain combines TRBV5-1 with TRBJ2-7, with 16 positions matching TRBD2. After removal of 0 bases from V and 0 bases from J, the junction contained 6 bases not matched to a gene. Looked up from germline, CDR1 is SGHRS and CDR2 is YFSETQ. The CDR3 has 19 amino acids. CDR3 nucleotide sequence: TGCGCCAGCAGCTTGGGACCGGGACTAGCGGGGGGGAGCTCCTACGAGCAGTACTTC. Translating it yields CASSLGPGLAGGSSYEQYF.

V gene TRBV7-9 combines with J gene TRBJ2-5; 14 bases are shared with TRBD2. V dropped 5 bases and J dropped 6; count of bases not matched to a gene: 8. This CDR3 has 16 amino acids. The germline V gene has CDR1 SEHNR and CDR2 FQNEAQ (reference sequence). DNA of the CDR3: TGTGCCAGCAGCGGGACTAGCGGGAGAAACGCGAAGACCCAGTACTTC. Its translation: CASSGTSGRNAKTQYF.

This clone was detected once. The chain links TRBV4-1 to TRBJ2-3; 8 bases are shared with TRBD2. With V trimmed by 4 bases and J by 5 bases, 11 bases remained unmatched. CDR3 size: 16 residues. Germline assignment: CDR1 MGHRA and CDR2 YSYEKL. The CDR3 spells CASSPITGAGGDTQYF. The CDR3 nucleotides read TGCGCCAGCAGCCCCATAACGGGCGCGGGGGGAGATACGCAGTATTTT.

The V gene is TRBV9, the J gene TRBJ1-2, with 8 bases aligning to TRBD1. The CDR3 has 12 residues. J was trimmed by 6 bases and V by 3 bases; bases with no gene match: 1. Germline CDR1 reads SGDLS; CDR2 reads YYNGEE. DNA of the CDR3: TGTGCCAGCAGCGGGACAGGGAATGGCTACACCTTC. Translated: CASSGTGNGYTF.

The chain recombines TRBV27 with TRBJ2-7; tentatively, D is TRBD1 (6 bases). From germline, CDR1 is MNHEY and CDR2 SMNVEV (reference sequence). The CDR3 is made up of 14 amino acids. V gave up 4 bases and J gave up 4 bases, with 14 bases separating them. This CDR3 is CASSSYRVGYEQYF. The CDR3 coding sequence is TGTGCCAGCAGTTCCTACAGGGTGGGTTACGAGCAGTACTTC.

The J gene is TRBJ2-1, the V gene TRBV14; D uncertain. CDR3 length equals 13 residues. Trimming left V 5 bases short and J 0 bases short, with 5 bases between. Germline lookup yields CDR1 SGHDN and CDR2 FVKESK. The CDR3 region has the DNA TGTGCCAGCAGCGAACGCTCCTACAATGAGCAGTTCTTC. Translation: CASSERSYNEQFF.

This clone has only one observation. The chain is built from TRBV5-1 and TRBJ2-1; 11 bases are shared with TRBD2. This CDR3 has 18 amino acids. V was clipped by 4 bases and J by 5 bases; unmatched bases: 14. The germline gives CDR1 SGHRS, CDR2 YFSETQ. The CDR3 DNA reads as TGCGCCAGCAGCCCAAAACCCGGGCTAGCGGGGGGCAACAATGAGCAGTTCTTC. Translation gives CASSPKPGLAGGNNEQFF.

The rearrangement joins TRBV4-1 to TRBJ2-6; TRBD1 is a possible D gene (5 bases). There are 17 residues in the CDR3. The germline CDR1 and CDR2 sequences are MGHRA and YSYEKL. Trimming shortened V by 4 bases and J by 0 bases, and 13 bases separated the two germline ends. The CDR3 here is CASSPQQGGSGANVLTF. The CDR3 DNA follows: TGCGCCAGCAGCCCTCAGCAGGGCGGCTCTGGGGCCAACGTCCTGACTTTC.

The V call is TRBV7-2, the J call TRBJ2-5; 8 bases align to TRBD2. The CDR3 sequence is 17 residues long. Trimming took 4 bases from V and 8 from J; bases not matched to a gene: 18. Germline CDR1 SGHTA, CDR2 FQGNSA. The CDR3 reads CASSWGLAGRVAETQYF. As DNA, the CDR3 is TGTGCCAGCAGCTGGGGTTTAGCGGGACGGGTGGCAGAAACCCAGTACTTC. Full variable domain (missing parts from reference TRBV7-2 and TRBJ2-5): GAGVSQSPSNKVTEKGKDVELRCDPISGHTALYWYRQSLGQGLEFLIYFQGNSAPDKSGLPSDRFSAERTGGSVSTLTIQRTQQEDSAVYLCASSWGLAGRVAETQYFGPGTRLLVL.

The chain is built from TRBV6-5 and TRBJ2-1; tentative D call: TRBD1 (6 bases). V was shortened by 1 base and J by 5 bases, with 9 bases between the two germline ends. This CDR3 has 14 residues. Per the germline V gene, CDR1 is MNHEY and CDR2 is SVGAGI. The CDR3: CASSYWQGNNEQFF. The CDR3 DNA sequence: TGTGCCAGCAGTTACTGGCAGGGGAACAATGAGCAGTTCTTC.

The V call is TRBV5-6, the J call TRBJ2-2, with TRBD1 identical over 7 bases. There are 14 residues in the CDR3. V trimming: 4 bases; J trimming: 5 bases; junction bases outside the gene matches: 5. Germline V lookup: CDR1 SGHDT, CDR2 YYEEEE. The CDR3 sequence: CASSPLTGTGELFF. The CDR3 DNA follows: TGTGCCAGCAGCCCACTGACAGGGACCGGGGAGCTGTTTTTT. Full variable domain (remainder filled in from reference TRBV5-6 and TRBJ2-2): DAGVTQSPTHLIKTRGQQVTLRCSPKSGHDTVSWYQQALGQGPQFIFQYYEEEERQRGNFPDRFSGHQFPNYSSELNVNALLLGDSALYLCASSPLTGTGELFFGEGSRLTVL.

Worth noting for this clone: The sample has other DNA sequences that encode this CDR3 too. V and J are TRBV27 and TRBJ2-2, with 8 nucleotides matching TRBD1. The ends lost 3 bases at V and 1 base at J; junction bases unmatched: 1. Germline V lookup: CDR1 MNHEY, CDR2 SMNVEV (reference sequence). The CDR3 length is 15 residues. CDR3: CASSLGTGNTGELFF. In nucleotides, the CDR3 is TGTGCCAGCAGTTTGGGGACAGGGAACACCGGGGAGCTGTTTTTT.

The CDR3 DNA reads TGTGCCTGGAGTGTCTTTTTGGCTAGCGGGAGGATCCCCTCCTACGAGCAGTACTTC. This gives the protein CAWSVFLASGRIPSYEQYF. The V and J genes are TRBV30 and TRBJ2-7; 11 bases are a match to TRBD2. V lost 0 bases and J lost 0; bases outside the gene matches: 13. Germline CDR1 and CDR2: GTSNPN and SVGIG (reference sequence). The CDR3 length is 19 residues.

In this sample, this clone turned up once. This chain's CDR3 is CASSVGTGLGEQYF. The DNA for the CDR3 is TGTGCCAGCAGCGTGGGGACAGGGTTAGGCGAGCAGTACTTC. The chain has TRBV9 and TRBJ2-7; 9 bases are a match to TRBD1. In germline, CDR1 is SGDLS, CDR2 YYNGEE. The CDR3 spans 14 residues. The V segment lost 2 bases and the J segment 6 bases; nucleotides outside the gene matches: 6.

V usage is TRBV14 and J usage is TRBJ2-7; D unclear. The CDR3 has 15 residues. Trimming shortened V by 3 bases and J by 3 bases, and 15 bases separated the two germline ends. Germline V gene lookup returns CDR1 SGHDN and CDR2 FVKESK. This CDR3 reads CASSHQRVSFYEQYF. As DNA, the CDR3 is TGTGCCAGCAGCCATCAGAGAGTTTCATTCTACGAGCAGTACTTC.

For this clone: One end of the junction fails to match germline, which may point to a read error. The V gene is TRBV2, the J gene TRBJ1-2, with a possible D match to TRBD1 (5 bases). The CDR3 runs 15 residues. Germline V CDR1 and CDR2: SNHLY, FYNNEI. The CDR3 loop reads CASSAGTLGGATIHF. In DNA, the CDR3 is TGTGCCAGCAGTGCCGGGACGCTCGGTGGGGCCACTATTCACTTC.

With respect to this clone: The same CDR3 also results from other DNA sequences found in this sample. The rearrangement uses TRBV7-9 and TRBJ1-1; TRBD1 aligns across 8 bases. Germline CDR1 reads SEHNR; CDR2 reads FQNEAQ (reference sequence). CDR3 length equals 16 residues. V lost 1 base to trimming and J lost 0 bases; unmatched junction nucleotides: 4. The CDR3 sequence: CASSLEGTGVNTEAFF. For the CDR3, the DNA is TGTGCCAGCAGCTTAGAGGGGACAGGAGTGAACACTGAAGCTTTCTTT.

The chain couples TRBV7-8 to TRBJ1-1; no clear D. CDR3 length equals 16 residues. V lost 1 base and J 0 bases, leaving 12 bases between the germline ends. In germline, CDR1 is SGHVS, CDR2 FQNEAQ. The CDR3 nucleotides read TGTGCCAGCAGCTTAGTACGGGGAGACATGAACACTGAAGCTTTCTTT. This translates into CASSLVRGDMNTEAFF.

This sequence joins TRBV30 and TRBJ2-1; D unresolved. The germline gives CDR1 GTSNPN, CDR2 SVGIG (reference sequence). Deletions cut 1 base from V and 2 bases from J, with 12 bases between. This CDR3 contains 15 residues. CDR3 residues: CAWSAVGSTYNEQFF. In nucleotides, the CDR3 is TGTGCCTGGAGTGCCGTTGGCAGTACCTACAATGAGCAGTTCTTC.

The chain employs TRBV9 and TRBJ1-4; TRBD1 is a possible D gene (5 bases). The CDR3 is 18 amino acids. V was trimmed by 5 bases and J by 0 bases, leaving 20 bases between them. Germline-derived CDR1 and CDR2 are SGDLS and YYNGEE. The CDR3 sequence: CASSGAKSVSSTNEKLFF. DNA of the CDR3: TGTGCCAGCAGTGGGGCAAAGTCGGTATCCTCAACTAATGAAAAACTGTTTTTT.

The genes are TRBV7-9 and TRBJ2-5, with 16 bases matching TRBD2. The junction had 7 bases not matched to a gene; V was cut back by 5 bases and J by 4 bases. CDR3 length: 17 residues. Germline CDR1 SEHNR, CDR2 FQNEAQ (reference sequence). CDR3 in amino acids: CASSDGTSGGARETQYF. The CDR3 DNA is TGTGCCAGCAGCGACGGGACTAGCGGGGGGGCTCGAGAGACCCAGTACTTC.

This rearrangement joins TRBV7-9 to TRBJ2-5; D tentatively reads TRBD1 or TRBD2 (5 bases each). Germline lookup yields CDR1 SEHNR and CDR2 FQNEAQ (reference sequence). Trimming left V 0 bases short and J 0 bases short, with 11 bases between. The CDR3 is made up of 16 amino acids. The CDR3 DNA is TGTGCCAGCAGCTTAGCCGGGACGGGACACCAAGAGACCCAGTACTTC. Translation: CASSLAGTGHQETQYF. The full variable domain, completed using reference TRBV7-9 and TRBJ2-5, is DTGVSQNPRHKITKRGQNVTFRCDPISEHNRLYWYRQTLGQGPEFLTYFQNEAQLEKSRLLSDRFSAERPKGSFSTLEIQRTEQGDSAMYLCASSLAGTGHQETQYFGPGTRLLVL.

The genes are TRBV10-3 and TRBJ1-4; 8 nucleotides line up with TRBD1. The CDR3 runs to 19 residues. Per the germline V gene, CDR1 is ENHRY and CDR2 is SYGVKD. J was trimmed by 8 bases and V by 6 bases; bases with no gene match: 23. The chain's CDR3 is CAISAGIQDRASQGEKLFF. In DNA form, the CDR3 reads TGTGCCATCAGCGCCGGAATTCAGGACAGGGCGTCTCAAGGAGAAAAACTGTTTTTT.

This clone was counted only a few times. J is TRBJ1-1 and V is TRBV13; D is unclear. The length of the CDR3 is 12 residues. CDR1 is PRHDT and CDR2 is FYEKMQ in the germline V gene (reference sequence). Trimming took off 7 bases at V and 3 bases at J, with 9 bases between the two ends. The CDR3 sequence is CASTVVDTEAFF. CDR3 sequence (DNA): TGTGCCAGCACCGTAGTCGACACTGAAGCTTTCTTT.

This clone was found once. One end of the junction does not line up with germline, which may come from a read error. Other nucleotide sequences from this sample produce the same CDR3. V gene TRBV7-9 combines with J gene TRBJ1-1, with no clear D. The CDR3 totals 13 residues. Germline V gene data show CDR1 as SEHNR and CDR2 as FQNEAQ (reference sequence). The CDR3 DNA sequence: TGTGCCAGCAGATTAGGGTTGAACACTGAAGCTTTCTTT. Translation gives CASRLGLNTEAFF.

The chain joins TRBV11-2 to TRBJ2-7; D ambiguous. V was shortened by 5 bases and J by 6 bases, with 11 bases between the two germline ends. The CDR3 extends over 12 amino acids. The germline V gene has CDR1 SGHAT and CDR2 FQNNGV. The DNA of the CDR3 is TGTGCCAGCAGCCTCCGTCTCGCCGAGCAGTACTTC. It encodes CASSLRLAEQYF.

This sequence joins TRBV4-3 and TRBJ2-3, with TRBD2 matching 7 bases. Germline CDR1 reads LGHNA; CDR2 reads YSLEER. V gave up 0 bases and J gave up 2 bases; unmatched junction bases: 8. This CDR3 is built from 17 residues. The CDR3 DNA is TGCGCCAGCAGCCAAGATGGGGCTAGCGGCCTCACAGATACGCAGTATTTT. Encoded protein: CASSQDGASGLTDTQYF.